These 27 T cell receptor beta chains came from one sample sequenced in a study of cytomegalovirus exposure and HLA in healthy donors. The PCR used 60 Vbeta and 13 Jbeta primers. TCRdb's table, derived via immunoSEQ multiplex PCR, lists solely in-frame clones and lacks some. The profile shows some 130,000 clones, around three quarters of them singletons. Sequenced: PBMCs. These receptors all stem from a man between 18 and 29 years old in good health and CMV-seronegative.

This clone showed up just a few times. The rearrangement links TRBV6-6 to TRBJ2-7, with 8 bases identical to TRBD1. In germline, CDR1 is MNHNY, CDR2 SVGAGI (reference sequence). The trim removed 5 bases at V and 6 bases at J, leaving 3 bases unmatched. There are 12 residues in the CDR3. CDR3 nucleotides: TGTGCCAGCAGTGCCGGGACAGGCGAGCAGTACGTC. Amino acid sequence: CASSAGTGEQYV.

The chain recombines TRBV5-1 with TRBJ2-1, with D possibly being TRBD1 (5 bases). The V gene lost 4 bases and the J gene lost 5 bases, with 10 bases spanning the gap. There are 13 residues in the CDR3. Germline values: CDR1 SGHRS, CDR2 YFSETQ. The CDR3 DNA is TGCGCCAGCAGCCCGACAGTTCACAATGAGCAGTTCTTC. This sequence encodes CASSPTVHNEQFF.

This clone was observed a single time. The junction does not match germline at one end; this may be a read error. This chain joins TRBV7-9 and TRBJ2-5; 10 bases fit TRBD1. CDR1 and CDR2 (germline): SEHNR, FQNEAQ (reference sequence). The CDR3 has 16 amino acids. CDR3 loop: CSSSLDRGKFQETQYF. The CDR3 DNA follows: TGTTCCAGCAGCCTGGACAGGGGGAAATTCCAAGAGACCCAGTACTTC.

This clone has a single count. This chain connects TRBV6-4 to TRBJ1-1; weak D call: TRBD1 (6 bases). Trimming cost V 4 bases and J 1 base, with 13 bases left between them. CDR3 length: 15 residues. Per germline, CDR1 MRHNA and CDR2 SNTAGT. CDR3 region: CASSAGVGGNTEAFF. CDR3 nucleotide sequence: TGTGCCAGCAGTGCGGGCGTAGGGGGGAACACTGAAGCTTTCTTT.

This rearrangement joins TRBV14 to TRBJ2-7; D remains unclear. The CDR3 runs to 12 residues. V lost 3 bases to trimming and J lost 3 bases, with 6 bases between them. CDR1 SGHDN and CDR2 FVKESK come from the germline V gene. The CDR3 region is CASSHEDYEQYF. CDR3 nucleotides: TGTGCCAGCAGCCACGAGGACTACGAGCAGTACTTC.

As regards this clone: One end of the junction fails to match germline, which may point to a read error. The same CDR3 can be traced to other DNA sequences in this sample. V is TRBV15 and J is TRBJ1-2; no firm D call. This CDR3 region has 13 residues. The germline gives CDR1 LNHNV, CDR2 YYDKDF (reference sequence). The CDR3 here is CATSRPSEYGYTF. As DNA, the CDR3 is TGTGCTACCAGCAGACCCTCGGAGTATGGCTACACCTTC.

V is TRBV18 and J is TRBJ2-5, with TRBD1 matching 8 bases. The CDR3 spans 14 residues. V trimming: 3 bases; J trimming: 5 bases; junction bases outside the gene matches: 5. Germline assignment: CDR1 KGHSH and CDR2 LQKENI. The chain's CDR3 is CASSPRQGSETQYF. As DNA, the CDR3 is TGTGCCAGCTCACCCCGACAGGGGTCGGAGACCCAGTACTTC.

The chain joins TRBV29-1 to TRBJ2-7, with D possibly being TRBD2 (6 bases). V dropped 7 bases and J dropped 5 bases, with 15 bases sitting between them. Germline V gene data show CDR1 as SQVTM and CDR2 as ANQGSEA. The CDR3 extends over 12 amino acids. The CDR3 protein is CSASGGSNEQYF. The DNA of the CDR3 is TGCAGCGCAAGTGGGGGGAGCAACGAGCAGTACTTC.

This chain uses TRBV27 with TRBJ2-5, with TRBD2 matching over 7 bases. The better agreement between TRBJ2-7 and the DNA end casts doubt on the J call. Germline-derived CDR1 and CDR2 are MNHEY and SMNVEV (reference sequence). The CDR3 has 15 residues. CDR3 DNA sequence: TGTGCCAGCAGTTTCGAAGCGGGAAAATCCTACGAGCAGTACTTC. Encoded protein: CASSFEAGKSYEQYF.

V is TRBV30 and J is TRBJ1-5, with D unresolved. Trimming removed 5 bases at V and 4 bases at J, with 12 bases between. CDR3 length equals 13 residues. CDR1 and CDR2 (germline): GTSNPN, SVGIG (reference sequence). This CDR3 is CAWAQEENQPQHF. CDR3 DNA: TGTGCCTGGGCCCAGGAGGAGAATCAGCCCCAGCATTTT.

The J gene is TRBJ2-7, the V gene TRBV7-2, with TRBD2 as a possible D gene (6 bases). The CDR3 sequence is 12 residues long. V gave up 4 bases and J gave up 7 bases, with 11 bases separating them. Germline V gene lookup returns CDR1 SGHTA and CDR2 FQGNSA. CDR3 DNA: TGTGCCAGCAGCTCCGGGACTCGAGAGCAGTACTTC. This sequence encodes CASSSGTREQYF.

In this sample, this clone turned up once. One end of the junction varies from germline; a read error may be responsible. The gene calls are TRBV7-2 and TRBJ2-5, with TRBD1 as a possible D gene (7 bases). From germline, CDR1 is SGHTA and CDR2 FQGNSA. The CDR3 consists of 13 residues. CDR3 residues: CASRPGGKEAQYF. CDR3 DNA sequence: TGTGCCAGCAGACCAGGGGGGAAAGAGGCCCAGTACTTC.

This chain's CDR3 is CASSLAETGAVGYTF. Written as DNA, the CDR3 is TGTGCCAGCAGCTTAGCGGAGACAGGGGCTGTTGGCTACACCTTC. This chain joins TRBV7-6 and TRBJ1-2; 8 bases fit TRBD1. This CDR3 contains 15 residues. Germline CDR1 and CDR2: SGHVS and FNYEAQ. V lost 0 bases to trimming and J lost 7 bases; unmatched junction nucleotides: 7.

The CDR3 bases are TGTGCCAGTAGTACGGGGACGGGAGGAGGCGACGAGCAGTACTTC. This translates into CASSTGTGGGDEQYF. This chain links TRBV19 with TRBJ2-7; 7 bases align to TRBD2. The CDR3 runs 15 residues. CDR1 and CDR2 from the germline V gene are LNHDA and SQIVND (reference sequence). V lost 4 bases to trimming and J lost 5 bases; unmatched junction nucleotides: 11.

The V call is TRBV9, the J call TRBJ2-5; 10 bases match TRBD1. The J call is uncertain, as TRBJ2-7 better fits the DNA end. Looked up from germline, CDR1 is SGDLS and CDR2 is YYNGEE. The CDR3 is made up of 15 amino acids. The CDR3 loop is CASSLGQGGTYEQYF. In DNA, the CDR3 is TGTGCCAGCAGCCTAGGACAGGGGGGAACCTACGAGCAGTACTTC.

The V gene is TRBV7-9, the J gene TRBJ2-5, with 7 bases aligning to TRBD1. J was trimmed by 2 bases and V by 2 bases; bases with no gene match: 8. Germline V gene data show CDR1 as SEHNR and CDR2 as FQNEAQ (reference sequence). This CDR3 has 16 residues. The CDR3, as DNA: TGTGCCAGCAGCTTAACTCTCACAGGGGTACAAGAGACCCAGTACTTC. It yields the protein CASSLTLTGVQETQYF. The whole variable domain, filled in from reference TRBV7-9 and TRBJ2-5, reads DTGVSQNPRHKITKRGQNVTFRCDPISEHNRLYWYRQTLGQGPEFLTYFQNEAQLEKSRLLSDRFSAERPKGSFSTLEIQRTEQGDSAMYLCASSLTLTGVQETQYFGPGTRLLVL.

The V and J genes are TRBV6-6 and TRBJ2-7, with TRBD1 as a possible D gene (5 bases). The germline V gene encodes CDR1 MNHNY and CDR2 SVGAGI (reference sequence). Between the trimmed V and J ends, which lost 3 bases and 5 bases, there was a span of 14 bases. This CDR3 has 14 amino acids. The DNA for the CDR3 is TGTGCCAGCAGTTATATCCAGGGTGTCAACGAGCAGTACTTC. It translates to CASSYIQGVNEQYF.

The rearrangement uses TRBV7-2 and TRBJ2-7; TRBD2 matches 8 bases. This CDR3 spans 16 amino acids. V was pared by 3 bases and J by 5 bases, with 12 bases of the junction left unmatched. Germline V CDR1 and CDR2: SGHTA, FQGNSA. The CDR3 DNA is TGTGCCAGCAGCTTTGCCGGGGGGGTCGGCAGGGACGAGCAGTACTTC. This translates into CASSFAGGVGRDEQYF.

The rearrangement uses TRBV5-1 and TRBJ2-5, with D maybe TRBD2 (6 bases). The CDR3 is 15 residues long. With 4 bases removed from V and 5 bases from J, the gap between germline ends came to 18 bases. Germline CDR1 SGHRS, CDR2 YFSETQ. The CDR3 spells CASSLGLTAFETQYF. The CDR3 coding sequence is TGCGCCAGCAGCCTCGGACTAACGGCGTTTGAGACCCAGTACTTC.

The chain couples TRBV7-3 to TRBJ2-5; TRBD2 might be the D (5 bases). Trimming removed 3 bases from V and 2 bases from J, with 19 bases in between. The CDR3 consists of 17 residues. Looked up from germline, CDR1 is SGHTA and CDR2 is FQGTGA. Here the CDR3 reads CASSLGGSAVKQETQYF. Here the CDR3 DNA reads TGTGCCAGCAGCTTGGGTGGTAGCGCAGTAAAACAAGAGACCCAGTACTTC.

The V call is TRBV25-1, the J call TRBJ1-1, with no clear D. The length of the CDR3 is 14 residues. V lost 3 bases and J 7 bases, leaving 15 bases between the germline ends. CDR1 and CDR2 (germline): MGHDK, SYGVNS. In DNA, the CDR3 is TGTGCCAGCAGTGACCCCGCCCGAGGCATTGAAGCTTTCTTT. Amino acids: CASSDPARGIEAFF.

The V and J genes are TRBV19 and TRBJ1-5; 11 nucleotides align to TRBD1. The ends lost 5 bases at V and 5 bases at J; junction bases unmatched: 5. In germline, CDR1 is LNHDA, CDR2 SQIVND (reference sequence). The CDR3 has 15 residues. The CDR3 sequence is CASSGTGGADQPQHF. Written as DNA, the CDR3 is TGTGCCAGTAGTGGGACAGGGGGGGCGGATCAGCCCCAGCATTTT.

J is TRBJ1-2 and V is TRBV7-4, with 8 positions matching TRBD1. CDR3 size: 18 residues. Germline CDR1 SGHVT, CDR2 SQSDAQ. Losses at the gene ends were 1 base for V and 3 bases for J; bases not matched to a gene: 13. The CDR3: CASSLGGKTGDRDYGYTF. DNA for the CDR3: TGTGCCAGCAGCTTAGGGGGCAAGACAGGGGATAGGGACTATGGCTACACCTTC.

The chain couples TRBV2 to TRBJ2-1; 7 bases are a match to TRBD2. V shed 7 bases, J shed 4 bases, and the junction held 10 bases outside the gene matches. This CDR3 has 15 amino acids. Germline CDR1 reads SNHLY; CDR2 reads FYNNEI. The CDR3 DNA reads TGTGCCAGCATGGGAGCGGGGCCCCTTTACAATGAGCAGTTCTTC. Residues: CASMGAGPLYNEQFF.

The chain joins TRBV6-5 to TRBJ2-1; 8 bases line up with TRBD2. Germline lookup yields CDR1 MNHEY and CDR2 SVGAGI. This CDR3 is 15 amino acids long. With 0 bases clipped from V and 7 bases from J, the junction kept 5 bases outside the gene matches. CDR3 loop: CASSYSAGGFNEQFF. The DNA of the CDR3 is TGTGCCAGCAGTTACTCGGCGGGAGGTTTTAATGAGCAGTTCTTC.

This clone was picked up a small number of times. The chain has TRBV2 and TRBJ2-5; maybe TRBD2 (6 bases). The CDR3 loop spans 15 amino acids. Germline V CDR1 and CDR2: SNHLY, FYNNEI. Deletions cut 4 bases from V and 5 bases from J, with 17 bases between. For the CDR3, the DNA is TGTGCCAGCAGTGCCTCCTTGGGAGGACGGGAGACCCAGTACTTC. As protein: CASSASLGGRETQYF.

This chain links TRBV19 with TRBJ1-1; the D is unclear. CDR1 and CDR2 from the germline V gene are LNHDA and SQIVND (reference sequence). The CDR3 runs to 14 residues. With 1 base removed from V and 2 bases from J, the gap between germline ends came to 8 bases. The CDR3 nucleotides read TGTGCCAGTAGTATAGGCGGAGAAAACACTGAAGCTTTCTTT. Amino acids: CASSIGGENTEAFF.